This is a list of T cell receptor beta chains from one sample in a study of T cell repertoires in cytomegalovirus infection. TCRdb independently ran MiXCR on the reads; one entry per CDR3 protein. The sample includes over 120,000 distinct CDR3 sequences, approximately 30% seen only once; the top ten take around 50%. No antigen is known for these receptors. This material consisted of CD8+ T cells from cultured PBMCs, taken from culture after CMV antigen stimulation. The receptors shown here come from a human donor in good health (CMV status not recorded). Some clones in this sample may be carry-over from other donors' samples. Both conserved end residues are part of each CDR3. Each record gives: J gene, V gene, clone size, D gene, CDR3 protein, CDR3 DNA. D genes are given only for firm matches. Size is stated for part of the rows, as once, few or many counts, or as a class when the clone is expanded.

>TRBJ2-1|TRBV20-1|few|TRBD2
CSARDSGGLNEQFF
TGCAGTGCTAGAGATAGCGGGGGGCTCAATGAGCAGTTCTTC
>TRBJ2-1|TRBV4-1|NA|NA
CASSQDPPGTDYNEQFF
TGCGCCAGCAGCCAAGATCCCCCCGGGACGGACTACAATGAGCAGTTCTTC
>TRBJ2-1|TRBV3-1|NA|NA
CASSQGARGWRDSYNEQFF
TGTGCCAGCAGCCAGGGGGCTCGTGGGTGGCGTGACTCCTACAATGAGCAGTTCTTC
>TRBJ1-5|TRBV7-8|many|NA
CASSLARTVYSNQPQHF
TGTGCCAGCAGCTTAGCGCGAACAGTTTATAGCAATCAGCCCCAGCATTTT
>TRBJ2-7|TRBV7-6|NA|NA
CASSTGPGGPHEQYF
TGTGCCAGCAGCACCGGCCCCGGGGGCCCCCACGAGCAGTACTTC
>TRBJ2-1|TRBV13|NA|NA
CASSLGSPNEQFF
TGTGCCAGCAGCTTAGGGTCCCCGAATGAGCAGTTCTTC
>TRBJ1-5|TRBV12-3/TRBV12-4|NA|NA
CASSLDRPSQPQHF
TGTGCCAGCAGTTTAGACAGACCCTCTCAGCCCCAGCATTTT
>TRBJ1-1|TRBV18|few|NA
CASSPDPGFEAFF
TGTGCCAGCTCACCAGATCCAGGGTTCGAAGCTTTCTTT
>TRBJ1-6|TRBV4-1|NA|TRBD1
CASSQKQGESPLHF
TGCGCCAGCAGCCAAAAACAGGGGGAGTCACCCCTCCACTTT
>TRBJ2-1|TRBV27|NA|NA
CASRRAGEQFF
TGTGCCAGCAGGCGCGCTGGGGAGCAGTTCTTC
>TRBJ1-5|TRBV12-3/TRBV12-4|many|NA
CASSRQVDNQPQHF
TGTGCCAGCAGTAGACAGGTTGATAATCAGCCCCAGCATTTT
>TRBJ2-7|TRBV7-9|NA|NA
CATLGEHYEQYF
TGTGCCACCTTGGGGGAGCATTACGAGCAGTACTTC
>TRBJ2-1|TRBV10-3|NA|TRBD1
CAISEPDRANEQFF
TGTGCCATCAGTGAGCCGGACAGGGCCAATGAGCAGTTCTTC
>TRBJ1-1|TRBV6-5|NA|TRBD1
CASSRTGYTEAFF
TGTGCCAGCAGTCGGACAGGGTACACTGAAGCTTTCTTT
>TRBJ2-2|TRBV11-1|few|NA
CASSLKSGELFF
TGTGCCAGCAGCTTAAAATCCGGGGAGCTGTTTTTT
>TRBJ2-1|TRBV6-5|NA|TRBD2
CASSYWTSGGAWQFF
TGTGCCAGCAGTTACTGGACTAGCGGGGGGGCCTGGCAGTTCTTC
>TRBJ2-7|TRBV24-1|NA|TRBD1
CATSDRDSPYEQYF
TGTGCCACCAGTGACAGGGACAGTCCCTACGAGCAGTACTTC
>TRBJ2-1|TRBV9|NA|TRBD1
CASSPTPWTGNREQFF
TGTGCCAGCAGCCCGACTCCCTGGACAGGGAATAGGGAGCAGTTCTTC
>TRBJ2-1|TRBV5-6|NA|NA
CASSLDWNNEQFF
TGTGCCAGCAGCTTGGACTGGAACAATGAGCAGTTCTTC
>TRBJ1-5|TRBV3-1|NA|NA
CASSQTTVGQPQHF
TGTGCCAGCAGCCAGACGACAGTCGGTCAGCCCCAGCATTTT
>TRBJ2-5|TRBV7-8|few|NA
CASSLSILRGRYQETQYF
TGTGCCAGCAGCTTAAGTATCTTGAGGGGCAGGTACCAAGAGACCCAGTACTTC
>TRBJ2-7|TRBV7-6|NA|NA
CASSLVGNSYEQYF
TGTGCCAGCAGCTTAGTCGGAAACTCCTACGAGCAGTACTTC
>TRBJ1-6|TRBV27|few|NA
CASRDRYSPLHF
TGTGCCAGCAGAGACAGATATTCACCCCTCCACTTT
>TRBJ2-3|TRBV12-3/TRBV12-4|few|NA
CASSIRGTFTDTQYF
TGTGCCAGCAGTATAAGGGGCACCTTCACAGATACGCAGTATTTT
>TRBJ1-2|TRBV11-2|NA|NA
CASSYLGSYGYTF
TGTGCCAGCAGCTACCTCGGAAGCTATGGCTACACCTTC
>TRBJ2-1|TRBV29-1|few|TRBD1
CSVPRLGLGQGAYNEQFF
TGCAGCGTTCCCCGACTCGGCCTCGGACAGGGGGCTTACAATGAGCAGTTCTTC
>TRBJ2-1|TRBV12-3/TRBV12-4|NA|NA
CASREQHNEQFF
TGTGCCAGCAGGGAGCAGCACAATGAGCAGTTCTTC
>TRBJ1-1|TRBV28|NA|NA
CASILAGSNTEAFF
TGTGCCAGCATCTTGGCAGGGTCGAACACTGAAGCTTTCTTT
>TRBJ2-3|TRBV7-2|many|TRBD2
CASSLAGGGSTDTQYF
TGTGCCAGCAGCTTAGCAGGCGGGGGGTCCACAGATACGCAGTATTTT
>TRBJ2-2|TRBV12-3/TRBV12-4|NA|NA
CASGLAVGRNTGELFF
TGTGCCAGCGGTTTAGCGGTTGGCAGAAACACCGGGGAGCTGTTTTTT
>TRBJ1-6|TRBV7-6|many|NA
CASSPMSGAAPSPLHF
TGTGCCAGCAGCCCAATGTCAGGGGCCGCACCTTCACCCCTCCACTTT
>TRBJ1-2|TRBV3-1|few|NA
CASSQGAVYGYTF
TGTGCCAGCAGCCAAGGGGCAGTTTATGGCTACACCTTC
>TRBJ2-1|TRBV23-1|NA|NA
CASSQPGSSNEQFF
TGCGCCAGCAGTCAACCCGGGAGCAGCAATGAGCAGTTCTTC
>TRBJ2-1|TRBV29-1|few|NA
CSVAEARSAYNEQFF
TGCAGCGTTGCCGAGGCGAGGAGCGCCTACAATGAGCAGTTCTTC
>TRBJ1-5|TRBV5-1|NA|NA
CASSLGWGTNQPQHF
TGCGCCAGCAGCTTGGGGTGGGGGACTAATCAGCCCCAGCATTTT
>TRBJ2-3|TRBV7-9|few|TRBD2
CASSSTSGGGADTQYF
TGTGCCAGCAGCTCGACTAGCGGGGGGGGTGCAGATACGCAGTATTTT
>TRBJ1-4|TRBV12-3/TRBV12-4|NA|NA
CASSRDGPNEKLFF
TGTGCCAGCAGTCGGGACGGACCTAATGAAAAACTGTTTTTT
>TRBJ2-1|TRBV7-7|NA|NA
CASSNTPGWDEQFF
TGTGCCAGCAGTAACACACCGGGATGGGATGAGCAGTTCTTC
>TRBJ2-1|TRBV12-3/TRBV12-4|NA|NA
CASSLGHPNEQFF
TGTGCCAGCAGTTTGGGACATCCCAATGAGCAGTTCTTC
>TRBJ1-1|TRBV7-9|NA|NA
CASSLPRDRGAFF
TGTGCCAGCAGCTTACCGCGGGATCGAGGAGCTTTCTTT
>TRBJ1-1|TRBV11-3|NA|NA
CASSWAGSGQAFF
TGTGCCAGCAGCTGGGCAGGGTCGGGGCAAGCTTTCTTT
>TRBJ2-5|TRBV28|NA|NA
CASSSSPVRETQYF
TGTGCCAGCAGTTCCTCACCCGTAAGAGAGACCCAGTACTTC
>TRBJ2-1|TRBV29-1|NA|NA
CSVVGGSYNEQFF
TGCAGCGTTGTAGGGGGCTCCTACAATGAGCAGTTCTTC
>TRBJ2-7|TRBV5-6|NA|NA
CASSLLAYEQYF
TGTGCCAGCAGCCTGTTGGCCTACGAGCAGTACTTC
>TRBJ2-1|TRBV12-3/TRBV12-4|many|TRBD1
CASSLNRGIYNEQFF
TGTGCCAGCAGTTTAAACAGGGGGATCTACAATGAGCAGTTCTTC
>TRBJ2-7|TRBV7-3|few|TRBD2
CASSLGGGLTYEQYF
TGTGCCAGCAGCTTAGGCGGGGGGCTTACCTACGAGCAGTACTTC
>TRBJ1-1|TRBV7-2|NA|NA
CASSFDSPTLNTEAFF
TGTGCCAGCAGCTTTGACAGTCCTACCTTGAACACTGAAGCTTTCTTT
>TRBJ2-7|TRBV12-3/TRBV12-4|NA|TRBD1
CASSQLPGQGAFYEQYF
TGTGCCAGCAGTCAACTTCCGGGACAGGGGGCCTTCTACGAGCAGTACTTC
>TRBJ2-1|TRBV28|NA|NA
CASSLVSPYNEQFF
TGTGCCAGCAGTTTAGTCAGCCCATACAATGAGCAGTTCTTC
>TRBJ2-7|TRBV13|NA|NA
CASSLGGGTSSYEQYF
TGTGCCAGCAGCTTAGGAGGGGGGACCAGCTCCTACGAGCAGTACTTC
>TRBJ1-1|TRBV19|many|NA
CASSTGFMNTEAFF
TGTGCCAGCTCAACAGGGTTCATGAACACTGAAGCTTTCTTT
>TRBJ2-2|TRBV6-1|once|NA
CAIPVESGELFF
TGTGCCATCCCTGTCGAGTCCGGGGAGCTGTTTTTT
>TRBJ1-6|TRBV2|NA|NA
CASSEVGGPNSPLHF
TGTGCCAGCAGTGAAGTTGGAGGGCCCAATTCACCCCTCCACTTT
>TRBJ1-5|TRBV7-2|few|NA
CASSLGEPQHF
TGTGCCAGCAGCCTTGGGGAGCCCCAGCATTTT